These 26 T cell receptor beta chains came from one sample sequenced in a study of CD8 T cells in ankylosing spondylitis. In TCRdb, the 5' RACE reads were re-called with MiXCR into one record per CDR3 protein. This table holds about 700,000 distinct CDR3 sequences, around 17% found once. Findings and caveats of the study: A TCR beta motif made of fewer than 10 highly homologous variants seemed typical of ankylosing spondylitis blood.

These receptors' targets are unknown. Sequenced: blood, either unsorted or a sorted T cell fraction (not recorded which). The receptor source for this set is a male donor with ankylosing spondylitis.

This clonotype was detected a few times. This chain uses TRBV7-9 with TRBJ1-5, with 9 bases matching TRBD1. The CDR3 consists of 16 residues. V trimming: 3 bases; J trimming: 7 bases; junction bases outside the gene matches: 10. From germline, CDR1 is SEHNR and CDR2 FQNEAQ (reference sequence). Here the CDR3 reads CASSLTGTGSTQPQHF. The CDR3 DNA reads as TGTGCCAGCAGCTTGACCGGGACAGGGTCGACGCAGCCCCAGCATTTT.

This clonotype was counted at least ten times. The rearrangement uses TRBV12-3 or TRBV12-4 and TRBJ1-5; D uncertain. The V gene lost 3 bases and the J gene lost 0 bases, with 9 bases spanning the gap. CDR3 length equals 15 residues. CDR3 amino acids: CASSLNGNSNQPQHF. CDR3 in DNA: TGTGCCAGCAGTTTGAACGGAAATAGCAATCAGCCCCAGCATTTT.

This clonotype turned up a few times. DNA for the CDR3: TGTGCCAGCAGCCCCTGGGGGAGTGTCGAACAGACCCAGTACTTC. This translates into CASSPWGSVEQTQYF. J is TRBJ2-5 and V is TRBV12-3 or TRBV12-4, with D perhaps TRBD1 or TRBD2 (5 bases each). V lost 6 bases and J lost 6, with 20 bases in between. This CDR3 comprises 15 residues.

In this sample, this clonotype turned up a few times. The V call is TRBV12-3 or TRBV12-4, the J call TRBJ2-1; a weak D match, TRBD2 (5 bases). The CDR3 totals 14 residues. V lost 6 bases to trimming and J lost 7 bases, with 16 bases between them. Here the CDR3 DNA reads TGTGCCAGCAGGACGGACTCCGTCCTGAATGAGCAGTTCTTC. Residues: CASRTDSVLNEQFF.

The chain is built from TRBV7-9 and TRBJ2-7, with unresolved D. V lost 5 bases, J lost 6 bases, and 20 bases lay in between. This CDR3 region has 15 residues. CDR1 SEHNR and CDR2 FQNEAQ come from the germline V gene (reference sequence). The CDR3 coding sequence is TGTGCCAGCAGCGCCCAAAGTCTCTTCGGACGCGAGCAGTACTTC. It is translated as CASSAQSLFGREQYF.

This clonotype was detected only a few times. The V gene is TRBV6-1, the J gene TRBJ1-4; the D gene is possibly TRBD1 (5 bases). The germline V gene encodes CDR1 MNHNS and CDR2 SASEGT. The CDR3 loop spans 13 amino acids. The germline V and J ends were trimmed by 8 bases and 8 bases, with 15 bases remaining between them. The CDR3 sequence: CASRLGGKEKLFF. The CDR3 nucleotides are TGTGCCAGCCGTCTGGGGGGGAAGGAAAAACTGTTTTTT.

This sequence joins TRBV2 and TRBJ2-1; TRBD2 agrees at 13 bases. V lost 10 bases and J lost 3; bases outside the gene matches: 6. CDR3 length: 15 amino acids. The germline V gene has CDR1 SNHLY and CDR2 FYNNEI. CDR3 DNA sequence: TGTGCCACTCAGGGACTAGCGGGATTCTACAATGAGCAGTTCTTC. It specifies CATQGLAGFYNEQFF.

The gene calls are TRBV5-1 and TRBJ2-1, with 8 bases identical to TRBD2. CDR1 SGHRS and CDR2 YFSETQ come from the germline V gene. After removal of 4 bases from V and 3 bases from J, the junction contained 6 bases not matched to a gene. The CDR3 runs 15 residues. The CDR3 region is CASSQSGRDYNEQFF. The CDR3 nucleotides read TGCGCCAGCAGCCAAAGCGGGAGAGACTACAATGAGCAGTTCTTC.

This clonotype was seen more than once but under ten times. The gene calls are TRBV7-9 and TRBJ2-1; D is undetermined. The CDR3 is 13 amino acids. V lost 5 bases to trimming and J lost 7 bases, with 12 bases between them. The V gene's germline CDR1 is SEHNR and CDR2 FQNEAQ (reference sequence). This CDR3 is CASSDIGRNEQFF. In nucleotides, the CDR3 is TGTGCCAGCAGCGACATAGGTAGGAATGAGCAGTTCTTC.

In its sample, this clonotype was seen a few times. The chain couples TRBV29-1 to TRBJ2-5, with 12 nucleotides matching TRBD1. Germline trimming cut 6 bases from V and 6 bases from J; bases unmatched to any gene: 2. The CDR3 contains 12 residues. The germline V gene has CDR1 SQVTM and CDR2 ANQGSEA. DNA for the CDR3: TGCAGCGTGGGACAGGGGGCTCAGACCCAGTACTTC. It codes for CSVGQGAQTQYF.

This clonotype came up a few times. This chain uses TRBV5-1 with TRBJ2-3, with TRBD2 matching 8 bases. Germline CDR1 is SGHRS and CDR2 is YFSETQ. Trimming cost V 4 bases and J 4 bases; bases outside gene matches: 8. The CDR3 runs 15 residues. CDR3 sequence reads: CASSLTGGRPDTQYF. DNA of the CDR3: TGCGCCAGCAGCCTTACGGGGGGGCGACCAGATACGCAGTATTTT.

Written as DNA, the CDR3 is TGCGCCAGCAGCCAGATTAGGGGTTCCGGGGAGCTGTTTTTT. This gives the protein CASSQIRGSGELFF. The chain recombines TRBV4-1 with TRBJ2-2; maybe TRBD1 (5 bases). This CDR3 spans 14 amino acids. From germline, CDR1 is MGHRA and CDR2 YSYEKL. The V end was cut by 3 bases, the J end by 6 bases, with 11 bases between.

CDR3 nucleotides: TGCGCCAGCAGCCAAGAAGGAAACGGGGTACCCTACAATGAGCAGTTCTTC. Translated: CASSQEGNGVPYNEQFF. The chain uses TRBV4-1 and TRBJ2-1; D might be TRBD2 (5 bases). The CDR3 totals 17 residues. Germline CDR1 MGHRA, CDR2 YSYEKL. Trimming shortened V by 0 bases and J by 2 bases, and 14 bases separated the two germline ends.

The rearrangement joins TRBV20-1 to TRBJ1-4; D gene unclear. CDR3 length: 15 residues. V lost 0 bases, J lost 8 bases, and 16 bases lay in between. The germline V gene has CDR1 DFQATT and CDR2 SNEGSKA (reference sequence). CDR3 nucleotides: TGCAGTGCTAGAGATACCGTGGCCCATTACGAAAAACTGTTTTTT. Translating it yields CSARDTVAHYEKLFF.

This clonotype came up a few times. The V and J genes are TRBV13 and TRBJ2-7; 10 bases are shared with TRBD2. This CDR3 is built from 15 residues. CDR1 is PRHDT and CDR2 is FYEKMQ in the germline V gene (reference sequence). V was pared by 5 bases and J by 0 bases, with 4 bases of the junction left unmatched. CDR3: CASSMSGRASYEQYF. The CDR3 DNA is TGTGCCAGCAGCATGAGCGGGAGGGCCTCCTACGAGCAGTACTTC. The complete variable domain, with remaining parts taken from reference TRBV13 and TRBJ2-7, reads AAGVIQSPRHLIKEKRETATLKCYPIPRHDTVYWYQQGPGQDPQFLISFYEKMQSDKGSIPDRFSAQQFSDYHSELNMSSLELGDSALYFCASSMSGRASYEQYFGPGTRLTVT.

This clonotype has at least ten counts. The gene calls are TRBV10-3 and TRBJ2-7; 7 nucleotides match TRBD2. The V segment lost 3 bases and the J segment 5 bases; nucleotides outside the gene matches: 10. This CDR3 contains 15 residues. Germline CDR1 is ENHRY and CDR2 is SYGVKD. CDR3 loop: CAISEVGGRRDEQYF. In DNA form, the CDR3 reads TGTGCCATCAGTGAAGTTGGCGGGAGACGAGACGAGCAGTACTTC.

The rearrangement links TRBV7-6 to TRBJ1-2; weak D call: TRBD1 (6 bases). The germline V gene encodes CDR1 SGHVS and CDR2 FNYEAQ. The CDR3 has 14 residues. The V end was cut by 5 bases, the J end by 6 bases, with 16 bases between. The CDR3 sequence: CASSLQGLADGYTF. Written as DNA, the CDR3 is TGTGCCAGCAGCCTCCAGGGGTTGGCCGATGGCTACACCTTC.

This rearrangement joins TRBV27 to TRBJ1-2; 9 bases match TRBD1. V trimming: 2 bases; J trimming: 7 bases; junction bases outside the gene matches: 8. The CDR3 contains 15 residues. The germline CDR1 and CDR2 sequences are MNHEY and SMNVEV (reference sequence). CDR3 in amino acids: CASSLAGTGPFGYTF. Written as DNA, the CDR3 is TGTGCCAGCAGTTTAGCCGGGACAGGGCCCTTTGGCTACACCTTC.

This clonotype was seen more than once but under ten times. The chain couples TRBV27 to TRBJ2-5, with a possible D match to TRBD2 (6 bases). Trimming took 3 bases from V and 4 from J, leaving 9 bases between them. Germline CDR1 reads MNHEY; CDR2 reads SMNVEV (reference sequence). This CDR3 comprises 13 residues. CDR3 loop: CASSFGTLETQYF. The DNA of the CDR3 is TGTGCCAGCAGTTTTGGGACTTTAGAGACCCAGTACTTC.

The rearrangement links TRBV5-1 to TRBJ2-7; D could derive from TRBD1 or TRBD2 (5 bases each). Per germline, CDR1 SGHRS and CDR2 YFSETQ. Trimming shortened V by 8 bases and J by 0 bases, and 15 bases separated the two germline ends. The CDR3 totals 14 residues. For the CDR3, the DNA is TGCGCCAGTGGGACCGGGACCTACTCCTACGAGCAGTACTTC. The encoded protein is CASGTGTYSYEQYF. Full variable domain (missing parts from reference TRBV5-1 and TRBJ2-7): KAGVTQTPRYLIKTRGQQVTLSCSPISGHRSVSWYQQTPGQGLQFLFEYFSETQRNKGNFPGRFSGRQFSNSRSEMNVSTLELGDSALYLCASGTGTYSYEQYFGPGTRLTVT.

The chain links TRBV5-1 to TRBJ2-2, with 11 bases fitting TRBD2. Per the germline V gene, CDR1 is SGHRS and CDR2 is YFSETQ. The CDR3 totals 13 residues. After removal of 5 bases from V and 6 bases from J, the junction contained 0 bases not matched to a gene. CDR3 DNA: TGCGCCAGCAGGACTAGCGGGGCCGGGGAGCTGTTTTTT. Amino acid sequence: CASRTSGAGELFF.

V gene TRBV29-1 combines with J gene TRBJ2-7; perhaps TRBD2 as D (6 bases). Trimming took off 8 bases at V and 2 bases at J, with 19 bases between the two ends. Germline V CDR1 and CDR2: SQVTM, ANQGSEA. This CDR3 spans 14 amino acids. CDR3 DNA sequence: TGCAGCACATACCGGGACTCCTACCCCTACGAGCAGTACTTC. Its translation is CSTYRDSYPYEQYF.

The rearrangement links TRBV12-3 or TRBV12-4 to TRBJ2-2; tentative D call: TRBD1 (6 bases). This CDR3 contains 14 residues. V was trimmed by 11 bases and J by 4 bases, leaving 17 bases between them. Written as DNA, the CDR3 is TGTGCCTCCAGGGGCCTATTCACCACCGGGGAGCTGTTTTTT. Its protein product is CASRGLFTTGELFF.

The chain combines TRBV9 with TRBJ2-3; D unresolved. CDR1 is SGDLS and CDR2 is YYNGEE in the germline V gene. V gave up 0 bases and J gave up 4 bases, with 6 bases separating them. The CDR3 is 13 amino acids. In nucleotides, the CDR3 is TGTGCCAGCAGCGTAGAAAGGGCAGATACGCAGTATTTT. It codes for CASSVERADTQYF.

The chain combines TRBV7-8 with TRBJ2-1, with TRBD2 matching 10 bases. The germline V gene encodes CDR1 SGHVS and CDR2 FQNEAQ. V lost 0 bases and J lost 7; bases outside the gene matches: 3. There are 15 residues in the CDR3. In DNA form, the CDR3 reads TGTGCCAGCAGCTTAGCGACTAGCGGGTGGAATGAGCAGTTCTTC. Translating gives CASSLATSGWNEQFF.

In this sample, this clonotype turned up many times. This chain joins TRBV5-1 and TRBJ1-1, with no clear D. Germline CDR1 reads SGHRS; CDR2 reads YFSETQ. This CDR3 is 15 amino acids long. V lost 0 bases to trimming and J lost 0 bases, with 9 bases between them. The CDR3 DNA reads as TGCGCCAGCAGCTTGGTCGCGGGGATGAACACTGAAGCTTTCTTT. Its translation: CASSLVAGMNTEAFF.